This TCR beta chain originates from a study of blood T cell repertoires in COVID-19. Study-wide background: The origin of the acute and convalescent COVID-19 samples was the United States, Italy and Spain. PBMCs, B-cell-depleted T cells, or T cells were the source of the cDNA or gDNA that made up the material.

Per the original data handling: Reference gene primer amplification gave estimated nucleated cell counts. Sequenced by immunoSEQ multiplex PCR; TCRdb stores in-frame clones only, minus some. The DNA was the basis for D and trimming; V, J and clone size are from that table. Of about 73,000 clones in the sample, approximately 84% are singletons; the top ten hold around 28%. CDR3 length: 15 residues. The ends were cut back, 4 bases at V and 2 bases at J, with 14 bases in the middle. Germline V gene lookup returns CDR1 SGDLS and CDR2 YYNGEE. Sequencing used peripheral blood. This clonotype was obtained from a human donor in a cohort sampled during active COVID-19. The genes are TRBV9 and TRBJ2-3; maybe TRBD2 (7 bases). In DNA, the CDR3 is TGTGCCAGCAGCCCGAGGGGGGGCTACACAGATACGCAGTATTTT. This translates into CASSPRGGYTDTQYF. The entire variable domain, with the rest obtained from reference TRBV9 and TRBJ2-3, is as follows: DSGVTQTPKHLITATGQRVTLRCSPRSGDLSVYWYQQSLDQGLQFLIQYYNGEERAKGNILERFSAQQFPDLHSELNLSSLELGDSALYFCASSPRGGYTDTQYFGPGTRLTVL.